The 16 T cell receptor beta chains below come from one sample, sequenced in a study of CD8+ T cells in alopecia areata. TCR sequencing used cDNA made by reverse transcription of extracted RNA. Assay used: immunoSEQ multiplex PCR; TCRdb lists only in-frame clones, some missing. The sample gives some 110,000 clones, roughly 68% of which show up once; around 2.7% is in the top ten. What was sequenced was CD4+ T cells sorted from blood. These TCRs come from a human donor in good health.

This clone was counted only a few times. This rearrangement joins TRBV5-1 to TRBJ1-1; 8 bases line up with TRBD1. V lost 4 bases and J lost 3; bases outside the gene matches: 5. CDR1 SGHRS and CDR2 YFSETQ come from the germline V gene. CDR3 length equals 14 residues. CDR3 sequence (DNA): TGCGCCAGCAGCCCTACAGGGGGGGACACTGAAGCTTTCTTT. It is translated as CASSPTGGDTEAFF.

This chain's CDR3 is CASSRRLAGAYEQYF. CDR3 coding DNA: TGTGCCAGCAGCAGGAGACTAGCGGGCGCCTACGAGCAGTACTTC. The V call is TRBV5-4, the J call TRBJ2-7; 10 bases line up with TRBD2. There are 15 residues in the CDR3. The trim removed 4 bases at V and 2 bases at J, leaving 6 bases unmatched. Germline V gene lookup returns CDR1 SGHNT and CDR2 YYREEE (reference sequence).

A single count supports this clone. The V call is TRBV29-1, the J call TRBJ2-1; D gene ambiguous. The V gene's germline CDR1 is SQVTM and CDR2 ANQGSEA. This CDR3 comprises 14 residues. Between the trimmed V and J ends, which lost 5 bases and 0 bases, there was a span of 11 bases. CDR3 sequence: CSVTDVFSYNEQFF. Here the CDR3 DNA reads TGCAGCGTTACCGACGTATTCTCCTACAATGAGCAGTTCTTC.

This clone was found a few times. The V gene is TRBV5-6, the J gene TRBJ1-3; D is uncertain. The V and J ends lost 3 bases and 0 bases respectively, with 7 bases between them. This CDR3 contains 14 residues. From germline, CDR1 is SGHDT and CDR2 YYEEEE. CDR3 sequence: CASSSGPSGNTIYF. Written as DNA, the CDR3 is TGTGCCAGCAGCTCCGGCCCCTCTGGAAACACCATATATTTT.

The V and J genes are TRBV7-2 and TRBJ2-3; possibly TRBD1 or TRBD2 for D (6 bases each). Germline CDR1 reads SGHTA; CDR2 reads FQGNSA. This CDR3 spans 14 amino acids. Trimming stripped 0 bases from V and 9 bases from J, with 13 bases between. This CDR3 is CASSLAGGPSTQYF. DNA for the CDR3: TGTGCCAGCAGCTTAGCGGGGGGCCCCTCGACGCAGTATTTT.

V gene TRBV15 combines with J gene TRBJ1-5, with a possible D match to TRBD1 (6 bases). The CDR3 contains 16 residues. V was trimmed by 3 bases and J by 5 bases, leaving 17 bases between them. CDR1 and CDR2 from the germline V gene are LNHNV and YYDKDF (reference sequence). In DNA, the CDR3 is TGTGCCACCAGCAGCTACTTCCGACAGGAGCATCAGCCCCAGCATTTT. This translates into CATSSYFRQEHQPQHF.

The V call is TRBV10-3, the J call TRBJ1-6; D is ambiguous. Deletions cut 6 bases from V and 5 bases from J, with 8 bases between. Germline CDR1 reads ENHRY; CDR2 reads SYGVKD. The length of the CDR3 is 13 residues. Here the CDR3 DNA reads TGTGCCATCAGGGACCCTCATAATTCACCCCTCCACTTT. It codes for CAIRDPHNSPLHF.

This chain connects TRBV19 to TRBJ2-1, with D possibly TRBD1 on 5 matching bases. From germline, CDR1 is LNHDA and CDR2 SQIVND (reference sequence). CDR3 length equals 15 residues. V dropped 4 bases and J dropped 6 bases, with 16 bases sitting between them. CDR3 in amino acids: CASSNQQVGLNEQFF. The CDR3 nucleotides read TGTGCCAGTAGTAACCAACAGGTGGGTCTCAATGAGCAGTTCTTC.

The rearrangement joins TRBV18 to TRBJ1-5, with unresolved D. The CDR3 length is 13 residues. Deletions cut 5 bases from V and 3 bases from J, with 8 bases between. Germline V gene data show CDR1 as KGHSH and CDR2 as LQKENI. The CDR3 nucleotides read TGTGCCAGCTCAGCGGCCGACAATCAGCCCCAGCATTTT. It yields the protein CASSAADNQPQHF.

The rearrangement joins TRBV29-1 to TRBJ2-3; 9 nucleotides align to TRBD2. V lost 7 bases to trimming and J lost 1 base; unmatched junction nucleotides: 6. Germline V gives CDR1 SQVTM, CDR2 ANQGSEA. This CDR3 is 14 amino acids long. Written as DNA, the CDR3 is TGCAGCGCTGGGCGGGGGGGCGGCACAGATACGCAGTATTTT. Translated: CSAGRGGGTDTQYF.

J is TRBJ2-2 and V is TRBV2, with D unresolved. Between the trimmed V and J ends, which lost 6 bases and 1 base, there was a span of 3 bases. The germline V gene has CDR1 SNHLY and CDR2 FYNNEI. CDR3 length: 12 residues. CDR3 amino acids: CASSMNTGELFF. CDR3 nucleotide sequence: TGTGCCAGCAGCATGAACACCGGGGAGCTGTTTTTT.

This clone was seen once. V usage is TRBV6-5 and J usage is TRBJ2-3; the D gene could be TRBD1 or TRBD2 (5 bases each). In germline, CDR1 is MNHEY, CDR2 SVGAGI. V lost 4 bases, J lost 6 bases, and 8 bases lay in between. This CDR3 comprises 12 residues. The CDR3 nucleotides are TGTGCCAGCAGTTCCGAGGGGGATACGCAGTATTTT. Protein sequence: CASSSEGDTQYF.

The V and J genes are TRBV7-2 and TRBJ1-2; D remains unclear. The CDR3 loop spans 14 amino acids. The V and J ends lost 1 base and 8 bases respectively, with 14 bases between them. Germline CDR1 reads SGHTA; CDR2 reads FQGNSA. The CDR3 loop is CASSLGATPEGYTF. As DNA, the CDR3 is TGTGCCAGCAGCTTAGGGGCAACCCCGGAGGGCTACACCTTC.

The V and J genes are TRBV6-5 and TRBJ2-7; TRBD1 might be the D (6 bases). Trimming left V 7 bases short and J 0 bases short, with 10 bases between. This CDR3 is 13 amino acids long. Germline assignment: CDR1 MNHEY and CDR2 SVGAGI. CDR3 sequence: CASTRGGSYEQYF. Here the CDR3 DNA reads TGTGCCAGCACCCGAGGGGGCTCCTACGAGCAGTACTTC.

The rearrangement joins TRBV6-6 to TRBJ1-4, with 7 bases lining up with TRBD1. CDR1 MNHNY and CDR2 SVGAGI come from the germline V gene (reference sequence). The CDR3 covers 14 residues. Unmatched junction bases numbered 4, after V lost 6 bases and J lost 3 bases. The CDR3 coding sequence is TGTGCCAGCAGGCCGGGACAGTCTAATGAAAAACTGTTTTTT. Its protein is CASRPGQSNEKLFF.

The chain carries TRBV30 and TRBJ2-7; D gene ambiguous. Looked up from germline, CDR1 is GTSNPN and CDR2 is SVGIG (reference sequence). The V gene lost 3 bases and the J gene lost 6 bases, with 21 bases spanning the gap. This CDR3 contains 15 residues. CDR3 DNA: TGTGCCTGGAGCCCGAGACGGGTCCCCGTGGGCGAGCAGTACTTC. It is translated as CAWSPRRVPVGEQYF.